The TCR beta chain under discussion was sequenced for a study of blood T cell repertoires in COVID-19. The trim removed 5 bases at V and 0 bases at J, leaving 9 bases unmatched. The V gene's germline CDR1 is MNHEY and CDR2 SMNVEV (reference sequence). The CDR3 loop spans 18 amino acids. Data came from immunoSEQ multiplex PCR; TCRdb stores just in-frame clones and leaves some out. The repertoire includes some 270,000 clones, around nine tenths of them detected once, and about 3.1% sits in the top ten. A few counts support this clone. Sequencing used PBMCs or T cells enriched from blood (not recorded which). The sequence derives from a woman aged 40 to 49 who had been exposed to COVID-19. The rearrangement links TRBV27 to TRBJ2-1; 11 nucleotides match TRBD2. As DNA, the CDR3 is TGTGCCAGCAGTGATAGCGGGAGGGCCCGGGGCTCCTACAATGAGCAGTTCTTC. This sequence encodes CASSDSGRARGSYNEQFF.